This TCR beta chain originates from a study of graft-versus-host responses after intestinal transplantation (dated by TCRdb to about 2021). Some background on the complete study: The transplants that recipients got were multivisceral, liver-intestinal, or isolated intestinal. Anti-thymocyte globulin induction was given to all recipients, followed by maintenance tacrolimus and steroids for two to four years. A peak of at least 4% donor T cells among recipient peripheral blood mononuclear cells was the definition used for donor T cell macrochimerism. Alloreactive clones were identified by sequencing pre-transplant mixed lymphocyte reaction products and comparing them with unstimulated pre-transplant donor and recipient T cells. Rather than going through the commercial service, samples from a few later patients were sequenced in-house on an Illumina MiSeq and processed with MiXCR. After intestinal transplantation, graft-versus-host and host-versus-graft alloreactive T cell clones in the graft, circulation and bone marrow were tracked using bulk TCR-beta CDR3 sequencing. The cohort enrolled about two dozen intestinal transplant recipients, one of whom was a retransplant, and a few patients without pretransplant specimens were excluded.

The CDR3 covers 12 residues, taking in both the cysteine and the phenylalanine. Only the CDR3 portion is preserved as DNA: 36 bases, with reading frame beginning at the first base. V drops 5 bases and J drops 8 bases, leaving 10 bases in between. CDR1 and CDR2 are read off the germline V gene (reference sequence) as LNHDA and SQIVND. In the paper's terms, the time point label means: cells obtained before transplantation from donor or recipient. CD3+CD4+ and CD3+CD8+ populations were FACS-sorted from unstimulated pre-transplant donor and recipient cells taken from spleen or lymph nodes. A remark on this clone: This clone's antigen is unknown. Qualities for individual bases were not recorded, and no much larger clone is one base off.

Library preparation employed the immunoSEQ multiplex PCR assay. In most patients, genomic DNA was isolated using the Qiagen DNeasy Blood and Tissue Kit and sent frozen to Adaptive Biotechnologies for TCR sequencing. For most patients, genomic DNA was subjected to high-throughput TCR-beta CDR3 sequencing by Adaptive Biotechnologies. The authors' analysis ran thus. Adaptive's ImmunoSEQ software was the source of the TCR sequencing data for 15 to 20 patients, while a few other patients were processed with MiXCR and VDJtools. CD4 versus CD8 sorting errors were corrected by removing sequences found in both subsets at a frequency ratio below 5:1. Because the origin of CDR3 nucleotide sequences shared between donor and recipient could not be assigned, those sequences were removed. At least 2-fold expansion over unstimulated cells and a minimum CFSE-low frequency of 0.002% (template counts) or 0.001% (read counts) were required for clones to be classified as alloreactive. Clones were considered mappable if detected in sequenced pre-transplant spleen, lymph node, or MLR CFSE-low populations of the donor or recipient. The cumulative frequency of alloreactive clones was calculated as a percentage of all sequences, weighted by copy number. Not all clones reach the TCRdb copy of this immuneACCESS table, which keeps in-frame sequences only. Checked studies attribute under half of the gap to unresolved V genes and leave the rest unexplained. That table supplies the V and J calls and clone size; D and trimming were determined from the DNA. The sample table records just over 95,000 clones; roughly 90% of these occur just once. Of the sample, approximately 0.17% is held by the ten largest clones.

On the study overall, not on this receptor specifically: The conclusions were limited by the relatively low number and heterogeneity of the intestinal transplant patients. In the allografts of patients with donor T cell macrochimerism, GvH to HvG T cell clonal ratios were high. GvH clones were found in recipient bone marrow, and some of the GvH clones appeared earlier in ileal mucosa or blood, which is consistent with an intestinal mucosal origin. Peak levels of circulating GvH clones were associated with declines in HvG clones early after transplant.

The material sequenced was unstimulated CD4+ T cells sorted from spleen or lymph node cells, taken before intestinal transplant. This receptor was obtained from a human donor who received an intestinal transplant. The chain links TRBV19 with TRBJ1-3; the D segment cannot be called with confidence. The nucleotides read TGTGCCAGTAGTTCCGGGTGGGACACCATATATTTT. Its coded protein is CASSSGWDTIYF. Reference TRBV19 and TRBJ1-3 proteins supply the regions before and after the CDR3; the full variable domain is: DGGITQSPKYLFRKEGQNVTLSCEQNLNHDAMYWYRQDPGQGLRLIYYSQIVNDFQKGDIAEGYSVSREKKESFPLTVTSAQKNPTAFYLCASSSGWDTIYFGEGSWLTVV.